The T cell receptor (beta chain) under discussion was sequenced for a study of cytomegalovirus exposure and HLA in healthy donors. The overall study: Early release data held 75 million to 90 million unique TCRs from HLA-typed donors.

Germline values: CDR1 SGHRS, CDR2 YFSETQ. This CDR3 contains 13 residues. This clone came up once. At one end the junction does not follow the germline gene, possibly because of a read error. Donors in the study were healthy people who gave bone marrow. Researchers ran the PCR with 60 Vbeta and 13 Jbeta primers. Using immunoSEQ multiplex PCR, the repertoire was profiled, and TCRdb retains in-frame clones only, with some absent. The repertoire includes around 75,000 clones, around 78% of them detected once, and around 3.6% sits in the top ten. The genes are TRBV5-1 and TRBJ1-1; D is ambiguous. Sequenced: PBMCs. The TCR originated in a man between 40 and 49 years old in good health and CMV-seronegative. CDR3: CASTLGENTEAFF. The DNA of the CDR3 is TGCGCCAGCACCTTGGGCGAGAACACTGAAGCTTTCTTT.